This T cell receptor (beta chain) was captured by sequencing in a study of blood T cell repertoires in COVID-19. Whole-study context: Sites in the United States, Italy and Spain provided acute and convalescent COVID-19 samples.

V dropped 1 base and J dropped 6 bases, with 13 bases sitting between them. The CDR3 has 15 residues. Per the germline V gene, CDR1 is LNHNV and CDR2 is YYDKDF (reference sequence). TCRdb keeps only in-frame clones here, not all; method: immunoSEQ multiplex PCR. Altogether 180,000 or so clones are present, more than 75% being singletons, with the ten largest covering less than 5.5%. Only a few counts were recorded for this clone. Source material: peripheral blood. This chain uses TRBV15 with TRBJ1-5; D possibly corresponds to TRBD1 (6 bases). This clonotype originated in an elderly woman with acute or convalescent COVID-19. The CDR3 DNA reads as TGTGCCACCAGCAGAGGAGACAGGTTCCCTCAGCCCCAGCATTTT. This translates into CATSRGDRFPQPQHF.